Listed here are 25 T cell receptor beta chains from one sample, sequenced in a study of blood T cell repertoires in COVID-19. Measured with immunoSEQ multiplex PCR; TCRdb has only the in-frame clones, and not every one. Altogether approximately 350,000 clones are present, roughly 90% being singletons, with the ten largest covering 2.5% to 3.5%. The sequencing sample was made of peripheral blood. The source is a woman aged 25 to 39 with COVID-19, enrolled during active disease.

This chain uses TRBV7-2 with TRBJ1-2; maybe TRBD1 (5 bases). The CDR3 has 14 residues. Trimming pared 5 bases from V and 4 bases from J, leaving 14 bases between. Germline V gene sequence: CDR1 SGHTA, CDR2 FQGNSA. CDR3 sequence: CASSPPGRAYGYTF. The CDR3 nucleotides read TGTGCCAGCAGCCCCCCCGGCAGGGCCTATGGCTACACCTTC.

This chain joins TRBV10-2 and TRBJ2-7, with 10 bases identical to TRBD2. This CDR3 has 15 amino acids. J was trimmed by 2 bases and V by 5 bases; bases with no gene match: 6. Germline loops: CDR1 WSHSY, CDR2 SAAADI. The CDR3 sequence is CASSLGLAEAYEQYV. The CDR3 bases are TGCGCCAGCAGTCTTGGACTAGCGGAGGCCTACGAGCAGTACGTC.

The V gene is TRBV5-6, the J gene TRBJ2-1; TRBD2 might be the D (5 bases). Germline CDR1 is SGHDT and CDR2 is YYEEEE. V was shortened by 0 bases and J by 5 bases, with 18 bases between the two germline ends. The CDR3 covers 17 residues. CDR3 sequence (DNA): TGTGCCAGCAGCTTGGCCAGCGACTATTTCCGGAACAATGAGCAGTTCTTC. It codes for CASSLASDYFRNNEQFF. Looking up the rest from reference TRBV5-6 and TRBJ2-1 gives the full variable domain: DAGVTQSPTHLIKTRGQQVTLRCSPKSGHDTVSWYQQALGQGPQFIFQYYEEEERQRGNFPDRFSGHQFPNYSSELNVNALLLGDSALYLCASSLASDYFRNNEQFFGPGTRLTVL.

The rearrangement joins TRBV4-2 to TRBJ2-7, with 11 bases aligning to TRBD1. The CDR3 runs to 18 residues. The J segment lost 0 bases and the V segment lost 1 base, leaving 8 bases of the junction unmatched. Germline values: CDR1 LGHNA, CDR2 YNFKEQ. The DNA of the CDR3 is TGTGCCAGCAGCCAAGGCGGGACAGGGGGTATGAACTCCTACGAGCAGTACTTC. Its translation is CASSQGGTGGMNSYEQYF.

The V and J genes are TRBV2 and TRBJ1-1; possibly TRBD1 for D (5 bases). Germline V lookup: CDR1 SNHLY, CDR2 FYNNEI. Trimming took 4 bases from V and 1 from J, leaving 10 bases between them. This CDR3 is built from 14 residues. The CDR3 DNA is TGTGCCAGCAGTGTTTCAGGGCCGAACACTGAAGCTTTCTTT. Residues: CASSVSGPNTEAFF.

This chain joins TRBV7-9 and TRBJ2-1; the D is unclear. Germline lookup yields CDR1 SEHNR and CDR2 FQNEAQ (reference sequence). The CDR3 length is 13 residues. Trimming cost V 5 bases and J 7 bases, with 12 bases left between them. The CDR3, as DNA: TGTGCCAGCAGCCCCGCTGGGCGTAATGAGCAGTTCTTC. Encoded protein: CASSPAGRNEQFF.

This clone was seen more than once but under ten times. The V gene is TRBV3-1 (or the pseudogene TRBV3-2), the J gene TRBJ1-6; D ambiguous. The ends were cut back, 0 bases at V and 6 bases at J, with 9 bases in the middle. The CDR3 length is 15 residues. Per the germline V gene, CDR1 is LGHDT and CDR2 is YNNKEL (reference sequence). The chain's CDR3 is CASSQDLGRNSPLHF. The CDR3 DNA is TGTGCCAGCAGCCAAGATCTAGGTCGTAATTCACCCCTCCACTTT.

V usage is TRBV19 and J usage is TRBJ1-6, with D maybe TRBD1 (6 bases). V was cut by 5 bases and J by 3 bases, with 17 bases left in between. The CDR3 totals 17 residues. Germline lookup yields CDR1 LNHDA and CDR2 SQIVND (reference sequence). CDR3 in DNA: TGTGCCAGTAGTCCTGAGGGGGGGTGGAACTATAATTCACCCCTCCACTTT. Amino acids: CASSPEGGWNYNSPLHF.

The V call is TRBV19, the J call TRBJ2-5; no definite D call. The CDR3 consists of 15 residues. V lost 1 base and J 1 base, leaving 10 bases between the germline ends. Germline V gene data show CDR1 as LNHDA and CDR2 as SQIVND (reference sequence). CDR3 amino acids: CASSIVVGVQETQYF. CDR3 DNA sequence: TGTGCCAGTAGTATAGTCGTCGGAGTCCAAGAGACCCAGTACTTC.

This clone was counted once. The chain carries TRBV11-2 and TRBJ2-7; a possible D gene is TRBD1 (6 bases). The V gene lost 3 bases and the J gene lost 7 bases, with 13 bases spanning the gap. Germline CDR1 is SGHAT and CDR2 is FQNNGV. This CDR3 region has 13 residues. CDR3 sequence (DNA): TGTGCCAGCAGCTTTACAGGGACCAGGGAGCAGTACGTC. Residues: CASSFTGTREQYV.

V and J are TRBV3-1 (or the pseudogene TRBV3-2) and TRBJ1-2, with a possible D match to TRBD1 (6 bases). V was clipped by 4 bases and J by 7 bases, with 22 bases between them. CDR3 size: 16 residues. Germline values: CDR1 LGHDT, CDR2 YNNKEL (reference sequence). The CDR3 DNA reads as TGTGCCAGCAGCCGACACCGGCCGGGGGGGGCTAGTGGCTACACCTTC. Its protein is CASSRHRPGGASGYTF.

The table lists this clone with a few counts. The CDR3 spells CASSHRTGGHEKLFF. DNA of the CDR3: TGTGCCAGCAGTCACCGGACAGGGGGGCATGAAAAACTGTTTTTT. This chain connects TRBV28 to TRBJ1-4, with TRBD1 matching over 10 bases. The CDR3 is 15 amino acids. Germline V gene sequence: CDR1 MDHEN, CDR2 SYDVKM. V lost 5 bases and J lost 6; bases outside the gene matches: 6.

The chain joins TRBV4-1 to TRBJ2-1; 8 positions match TRBD2. CDR1 and CDR2 from the germline V gene are MGHRA and YSYEKL. After removal of 1 base from V and 1 base from J, the junction contained 3 bases not matched to a gene. The CDR3 length is 16 residues. The CDR3 here is CASSQAGGVSYNEQFF. CDR3 nucleotides: TGCGCCAGCAGCCAAGCCGGGGGGGTTTCCTACAATGAGCAGTTCTTC.

V and J are TRBV2 and TRBJ2-1, with D possibly matching TRBD2 (5 bases). Per the germline V gene, CDR1 is SNHLY and CDR2 is FYNNEI. The V end lost 7 bases, the J end lost 14 bases, and 12 bases lay between the germline ends. There are 10 residues in the CDR3. CDR3 loop: CASMAGEKFF. The CDR3 nucleotides are TGTGCCAGCATGGCCGGGGAAAAGTTCTTC.

This clone was observed a single time. This chain links TRBV12-3 or TRBV12-4 with TRBJ1-5; D is possibly TRBD1 (5 bases). The CDR3 is made up of 13 amino acids. The V and J ends lost 4 bases and 4 bases respectively, with 8 bases between them. The CDR3 DNA follows: TGTGCCAGCAGTTCACAGGTAAATCAGCCCCAGCATTTT. Protein sequence: CASSSQVNQPQHF.

The chain combines TRBV6-5 with TRBJ2-7, with D tentatively TRBD1 (6 bases). Trimming stripped 6 bases from V and 5 bases from J, with 14 bases between. The CDR3 is made up of 13 amino acids. Germline CDR1 is MNHEY and CDR2 is SVGAGI. The CDR3 here is CASSRTGPNEQYF. For the CDR3, the DNA is TGTGCCAGCAGCAGAACAGGGCCTAACGAGCAGTACTTC.

This clone came up once. J is TRBJ2-2 and V is TRBV21-1; the table's TRBD1 call for D was not verified on the DNA. TRBV21-1 is given as a pseudogene. CDR3 length: 14 residues. In nucleotides, the CDR3 is TGTGCCAGCAGCAAAGGCAGGTTCCCCGGGGAGCTGTTTTTT. Translating gives CASSKGRFPGELFF.

CDR3 amino acids: CASSATLQRGGPEQFF. The CDR3, as DNA: TGTGCCAGCAGTGCCACGCTCCAGCGGGGGGGACCCGAGCAGTTCTTC. The J gene is TRBJ2-1, the V gene TRBV25-1; TRBD2 matches 10 bases. This CDR3 is built from 16 residues. Per germline, CDR1 MGHDK and CDR2 SYGVNS. V lost 4 bases to trimming and J lost 10 bases; unmatched junction nucleotides: 13.

V and J are TRBV9 and TRBJ2-4; a possible D gene is TRBD2 (7 bases). The ends were cut back, 4 bases at V and 1 base at J, with 18 bases in the middle. Germline V gene data show CDR1 as SGDLS and CDR2 as YYNGEE. This CDR3 is built from 17 residues. The CDR3 bases are TGTGCCAGCAGCCCCTCGGCGGGGGCGGAGGCCAAAAACATTCAGTACTTC. Its translation is CASSPSAGAEAKNIQYF.

CDR3 sequence (DNA): TGTGCCAGCAGCTCACCCTTAGCGGGGGGGTTAATAAATGAGCAGTTCTTC. Protein product: CASSSPLAGGLINEQFF. J is TRBJ2-1 and V is TRBV11-2, with 11 bases that match TRBD2. Germline loops: CDR1 SGHAT, CDR2 FQNNGV. This CDR3 has 17 amino acids. V shed 4 bases and J 7 bases; nucleotides not matched to a gene: 12.

The chain employs TRBV6-2 or TRBV6-3 and TRBJ1-2; 9 positions match TRBD1. V was clipped by 6 bases and J by 5 bases; unmatched bases: 10. There are 15 residues in the CDR3. The germline gives CDR1 MNHEY, CDR2 SVGEGT. CDR3 residues: CASSLPGTGLYGYTF. CDR3 in DNA: TGTGCCAGCAGCCTACCCGGGACAGGGTTATATGGCTACACCTTC.

J is TRBJ2-7 and V is TRBV19; maybe TRBD2 (6 bases). Germline V gene lookup returns CDR1 LNHDA and CDR2 SQIVND (reference sequence). This CDR3 contains 12 residues. The V and J ends lost 4 bases and 6 bases respectively, with 10 bases between them. The CDR3: CASSTGGGEQYV. CDR3 DNA: TGTGCCAGTAGTACCGGGGGAGGCGAGCAGTACGTC.

The gene calls are TRBV15 and TRBJ1-4; TRBD1 matches 7 bases. Germline V gene sequence: CDR1 LNHNV, CDR2 YYDKDF (reference sequence). This CDR3 has 14 residues. The V segment lost 2 bases and the J segment 7 bases; nucleotides outside the gene matches: 4. Here the CDR3 reads CATSRRAGGEKLFF. The CDR3 region has the DNA TGTGCCACCAGCAGAAGGGCAGGGGGTGAAAAACTGTTTTTT.

The rearrangement uses TRBV4-2 and TRBJ1-4; D perhaps matches TRBD1 (6 bases). V lost 2 bases and J lost 8, with 21 bases in between. The CDR3 contains 17 residues. The germline CDR1 and CDR2 sequences are LGHNA and YNFKEQ. In nucleotides, the CDR3 is TGTGCCAGCAGCCAACCGTTAACAGGGTTTGGTCGGGAAAAACTGTTTTTT. Its translation is CASSQPLTGFGREKLFF.

V and J are TRBV3-1 (or the pseudogene TRBV3-2) and TRBJ2-4; 9 nucleotides line up with TRBD2. Germline V gene lookup returns CDR1 LGHDT and CDR2 YNNKEL (reference sequence). The J segment lost 8 bases and the V segment lost 4 bases, leaving 3 bases of the junction unmatched. The CDR3 consists of 13 residues. The CDR3 loop reads CASSPTSGYIQYF. The CDR3 coding sequence is TGTGCCAGCAGCCCTACTAGCGGGTACATTCAGTACTTC.